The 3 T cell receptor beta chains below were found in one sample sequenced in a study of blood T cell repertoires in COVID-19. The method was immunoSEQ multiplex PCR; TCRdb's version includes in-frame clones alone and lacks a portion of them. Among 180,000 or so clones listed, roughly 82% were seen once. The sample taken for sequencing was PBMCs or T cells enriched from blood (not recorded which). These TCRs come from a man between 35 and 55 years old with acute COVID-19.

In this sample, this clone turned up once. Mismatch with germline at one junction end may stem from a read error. CDR3 protein: CASTPGLAGTNEQFF. The CDR3 DNA is TGTGCTAGCACCCCGGGACTAGCGGGAACGAATGAGCAGTTCTTC. This sequence joins TRBV7-7 and TRBJ2-1, with 13 bases matching TRBD2. Germline loops: CDR1 SSHAT, CDR2 FNYEAQ (reference sequence). The CDR3 length is 15 residues.

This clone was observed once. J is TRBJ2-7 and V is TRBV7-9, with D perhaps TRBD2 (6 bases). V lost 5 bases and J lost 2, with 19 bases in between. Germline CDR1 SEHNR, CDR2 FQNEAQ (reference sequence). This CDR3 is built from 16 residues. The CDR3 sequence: CASSMSRGTSTYEQYF. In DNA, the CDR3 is TGTGCCAGCAGCATGTCCCGGGGGACCTCGACCTACGAGCAGTACTTC.

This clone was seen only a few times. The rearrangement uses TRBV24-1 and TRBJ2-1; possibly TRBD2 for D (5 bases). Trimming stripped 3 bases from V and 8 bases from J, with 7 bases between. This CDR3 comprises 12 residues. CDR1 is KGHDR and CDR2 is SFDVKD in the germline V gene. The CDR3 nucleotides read TGTGCCACCAGTGATGGACTGCATGAGCAGTTCTTC. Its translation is CATSDGLHEQFF.